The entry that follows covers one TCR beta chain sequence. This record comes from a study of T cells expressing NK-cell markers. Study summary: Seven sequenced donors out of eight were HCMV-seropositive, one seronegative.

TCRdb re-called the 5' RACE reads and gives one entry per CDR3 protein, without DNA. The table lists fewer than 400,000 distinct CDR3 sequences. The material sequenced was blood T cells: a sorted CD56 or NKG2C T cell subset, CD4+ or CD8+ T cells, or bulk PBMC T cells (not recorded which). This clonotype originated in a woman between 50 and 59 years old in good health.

The CDR3 loop is CATSREEGYEQYF. This chain links TRBV15 with TRBJ2-7; without DNA, the TCRdb call of TRBD2 cannot be checked. The CDR3 has 13 amino acids. Looked up from germline, CDR1 is LNHNV and CDR2 is YYDKDF (reference sequence).